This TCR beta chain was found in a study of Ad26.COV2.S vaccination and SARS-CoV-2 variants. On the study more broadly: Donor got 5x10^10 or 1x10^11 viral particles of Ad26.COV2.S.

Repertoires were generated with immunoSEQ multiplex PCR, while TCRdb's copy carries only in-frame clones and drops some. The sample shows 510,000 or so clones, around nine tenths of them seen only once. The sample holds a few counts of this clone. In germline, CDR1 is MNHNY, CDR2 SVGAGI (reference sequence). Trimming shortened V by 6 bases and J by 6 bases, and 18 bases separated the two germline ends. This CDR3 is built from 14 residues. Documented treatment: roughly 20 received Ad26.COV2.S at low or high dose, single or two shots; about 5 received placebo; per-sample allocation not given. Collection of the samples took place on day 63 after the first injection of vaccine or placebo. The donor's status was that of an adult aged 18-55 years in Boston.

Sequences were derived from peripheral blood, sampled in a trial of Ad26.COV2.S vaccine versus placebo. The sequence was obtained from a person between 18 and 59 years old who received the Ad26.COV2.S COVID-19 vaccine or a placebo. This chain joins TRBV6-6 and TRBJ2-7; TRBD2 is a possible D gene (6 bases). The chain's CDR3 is CASSPPVRGSEQYF. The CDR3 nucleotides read TGTGCCAGCAGCCCACCGGTCCGGGGGTCCGAGCAGTACTTC.